The present entry profiles one T cell receptor beta chain with its context. Measured with immunoSEQ multiplex PCR; TCRdb has only the in-frame clones, and not every one. The table includes approximately 110,000 clones, roughly 84% detected once. CDR1 SGHTA and CDR2 FQGNSA come from the germline V gene. With 2 bases clipped from V and 6 bases from J, the junction kept 6 bases outside the gene matches. The CDR3 runs 15 residues. These data belong to a study of blood T cell repertoires in COVID-19. About the research overall: Some COVID-19 samples were acute and others convalescent; all came from the United States, Italy and Spain. T cells, B-cell-depleted T cells, or PBMCs provided the cDNA or gDNA that served as material.

The receptor comes from a human donor in a cohort sampled during active COVID-19. Material for sequencing was peripheral blood. The chain combines TRBV7-2 with TRBJ2-1; 8 positions agree with TRBD2. The CDR3 DNA follows: TGTGCCAGCAGCTTACGAGCGGGAGTGGTCAATGAGCAGTTCTTC. Its translation is CASSLRAGVVNEQFF.